The 14 T cell receptor beta chains in this list originate from one sample, sequenced in a study of OX40 agonist ivuxolimab in advanced cancers. The library was made by the immunoSEQ multiplex PCR assay. TCRdb took over this immuneACCESS table, retaining in-frame rearrangements with V and J assigned. Such tables are incomplete; in checked studies, under half of the missing clones stem from an unresolved V gene, and the remainder is unexplained. Within this sample are 94,000 or so clones, with more than 80% of them counted one time only. The ten largest make up roughly 5.8% of the sample. This specimen consisted of CD4+ or CD8+ T cells sorted from blood, obtained in a trial of the OX40 agonist ivuxolimab. These receptor sequences come from an adult with an advanced solid tumor such as melanoma, head and neck, liver or kidney cancer.

The V call is TRBV6-5, the J call TRBJ1-5; 8 bases agree with TRBD1. The CDR3 consists of 14 residues. CDR1 is MNHEY and CDR2 is SVGAGI in the germline V gene. Trimming at V came to 5 bases and at J to 5 bases, leaving 5 bases not matched to a gene. The CDR3 DNA reads as TGTGCCAGCAGTCCGCGACAGGGGTATCAGCCCCAGCATTTT. This encodes CASSPRQGYQPQHF.

This clone was seen just once. The chain employs TRBV19 and TRBJ2-1; TRBD2 matches 9 bases. Germline V lookup: CDR1 LNHDA, CDR2 SQIVND (reference sequence). Losses at the gene ends were 8 bases for V and 4 bases for J; bases not matched to a gene: 12. This CDR3 has 16 residues. CDR3: CASVLSGTSRYNEQFF. DNA of the CDR3: TGTGCCAGTGTCCTTTCCGGGACTAGCAGATACAATGAGCAGTTCTTC.

The chain has TRBV27 and TRBJ2-5; weak D call: TRBD1 (6 bases). The CDR3 consists of 16 residues. V was cut by 2 bases and J by 1 base, with 14 bases left in between. The germline CDR1 and CDR2 sequences are MNHEY and SMNVEV (reference sequence). Written as DNA, the CDR3 is TGTGCCAGCAGTTTACGAGGACAGTGGACCCAAGAGACCCAGTACTTC. Translated: CASSLRGQWTQETQYF.

The chain couples TRBV6-1 to TRBJ1-3, with D hard to call. Trimming left V 4 bases short and J 6 bases short, with 10 bases between. CDR1 is MNHNS and CDR2 is SASEGT in the germline V gene. This CDR3 has 13 residues. The CDR3 nucleotides read TGTGCCAGCAGTGGGGAAGGGCCAAACACCATATATTTT. Translated: CASSGEGPNTIYF.

The CDR3 protein is CASSRGQGANYGYTF. The CDR3 DNA reads as TGTGCCAGCTCACGAGGACAAGGAGCTAACTATGGCTACACCTTC. J is TRBJ1-2 and V is TRBV18, with D possibly being TRBD1 (5 bases). The germline V gene encodes CDR1 KGHSH and CDR2 LQKENI. The V and J ends lost 4 bases and 0 bases respectively, with 12 bases between them. This CDR3 has 15 residues.

The chain has TRBV6-1 and TRBJ2-7, with 10 bases fitting TRBD1. The CDR3 totals 15 residues. The V and J ends lost 5 bases and 6 bases, in that order; junction bases with no gene match: 10. Germline V gives CDR1 MNHNS, CDR2 SASEGT. The CDR3 sequence is CASSRRDRGAGEQYF. DNA of the CDR3: TGTGCCAGCAGTCGCCGGGACAGGGGAGCTGGCGAGCAGTACTTC.

This chain connects TRBV7-9 to TRBJ1-1, with D possibly matching TRBD1 (5 bases). Germline assignment: CDR1 SEHNR and CDR2 FQNEAQ (reference sequence). V was cut by 1 base and J by 2 bases, with 14 bases left in between. This CDR3 comprises 16 residues. DNA of the CDR3: TGTGCCAGCAGCTTAGAACAAGGGCAGGGCAACACTGAAGCTTTCTTT. Protein product: CASSLEQGQGNTEAFF. Looking up the rest from reference TRBV7-9 and TRBJ1-1 gives the full variable domain: DTGVSQNPRHKITKRGQNVTFRCDPISEHNRLYWYRQTLGQGPEFLTYFQNEAQLEKSRLLSDRFSAERPKGSFSTLEIQRTEQGDSAMYLCASSLEQGQGNTEAFFGQGTRLTVV.

The rearrangement uses TRBV9 and TRBJ1-2; 7 bases match TRBD1. The CDR3 covers 15 residues. Germline CDR1 and CDR2: SGDLS and YYNGEE. V lost 0 bases and J lost 3; bases outside the gene matches: 5. CDR3 protein: CASSVGAGGDYGYTF. In nucleotides, the CDR3 is TGTGCCAGCAGCGTAGGGGCAGGGGGTGACTATGGCTACACCTTC. The variable domain in full, with the rest retrieved from reference TRBV9 and TRBJ1-2, is DSGVTQTPKHLITATGQRVTLRCSPRSGDLSVYWYQQSLDQGLQFLIQYYNGEERAKGNILERFSAQQFPDLHSELNLSSLELGDSALYFCASSVGAGGDYGYTFGSGTRLTVV.

The J gene is TRBJ2-7, the V gene TRBV2, with TRBD2 as a possible D gene (5 bases). CDR3 length: 15 amino acids. The germline gives CDR1 SNHLY, CDR2 FYNNEI. V was clipped by 6 bases and J by 7 bases, with 22 bases between them. CDR3 nucleotide sequence: TGTGCCAGCAGCGTTTTGAGGGTGGATCGTCGGGAGCAGTACTTC. Its protein is CASSVLRVDRREQYF.

V usage is TRBV11-2 and J usage is TRBJ2-7; D perhaps matches TRBD1 (6 bases). Per germline, CDR1 SGHAT and CDR2 FQNNGV. The CDR3 totals 14 residues. Trimming took off 0 bases at V and 4 bases at J, with 10 bases between the two ends. CDR3 loop: CASSLDMQGYEQYF. CDR3 nucleotides: TGTGCCAGCAGCTTAGATATGCAGGGGTACGAGCAGTACTTC.

This chain connects TRBV6-1 to TRBJ1-5, with D hard to call. In germline, CDR1 is MNHNS, CDR2 SASEGT. Trimming pared 6 bases from V and 4 bases from J, leaving 7 bases between. This CDR3 is 12 amino acids long. CDR3 region: CASRDGNQPQHF. In nucleotides, the CDR3 is TGTGCCAGCAGAGACGGAAATCAGCCCCAGCATTTT.

The genes are TRBV7-2 and TRBJ2-3; 10 bases are shared with TRBD1. With V trimmed by 5 bases and J by 2 bases, 16 bases remained unmatched. The CDR3 is 19 amino acids. Looked up from germline, CDR1 is SGHTA and CDR2 is FQGNSA. CDR3 sequence (DNA): TGTGCCAGCAGCCCGCGTGCCGGACAGGGGGAAACCGTCACAGATACGCAGTATTTT. Amino acid sequence: CASSPRAGQGETVTDTQYF.

In this sample, this clone turned up once. V is TRBV7-2 and J is TRBJ2-7, with D possibly being TRBD1 (5 bases). Germline CDR1 and CDR2: SGHTA and FQGNSA. This CDR3 comprises 13 residues. V lost 5 bases and J 3 bases, leaving 11 bases between the germline ends. The CDR3 reads CASSSREGYEQYF. The CDR3 nucleotides read TGTGCCAGCAGCAGCAGGGAAGGCTACGAGCAGTACTTC.

In DNA, the CDR3 is TGTGCCAGCAGCTTACGGGGGAGAGAGACCCAGTACTTC. Translation gives CASSLRGRETQYF. The chain uses TRBV13 and TRBJ2-5, with a possible D match to TRBD2 (6 bases). V lost 2 bases and J 4 bases, leaving 8 bases between the germline ends. This CDR3 comprises 13 residues. CDR1 and CDR2 from the germline V gene are PRHDT and FYEKMQ (reference sequence). Variable domain in full (rest from reference TRBV13 and TRBJ2-5): AAGVIQSPRHLIKEKRETATLKCYPIPRHDTVYWYQQGPGQDPQFLISFYEKMQSDKGSIPDRFSAQQFSDYHSELNMSSLELGDSALYFCASSLRGRETQYFGPGTRLLVL.